This T cell receptor (beta chain) was identified in a study of cytomegalovirus exposure and HLA in healthy donors. In the PCR, 60 Vbeta and 13 Jbeta primers were used. The assay was immunoSEQ multiplex PCR, and TCRdb's table has in-frame clones only and misses some. The sample contains fewer than 90,000 clones, roughly 80% of which appear only once. The CDR3 spans 15 residues. Per germline, CDR1 SNHLY and CDR2 FYNNEI. Trimming at V came to 6 bases and at J to 11 bases, leaving 14 bases not matched to a gene. Sequencing was carried out using PBMCs. V and J are TRBV2 and TRBJ1-4; TRBD1 matches at 8 bases. The sequence was obtained from a man aged 30-40 years in good health and CMV-seropositive. In nucleotides, the CDR3 is TGTGCCAGCAGCGAATCCAGGGGGCCCTCGGGGAAACTGTTTTTT. Amino acid sequence: CASSESRGPSGKLFF.